Shown below are 25 T cell receptor beta chains from a single sample sequenced in a study of OX40 agonist ivuxolimab in advanced cancers. Sequencing used immunoSEQ multiplex PCR; TCRdb keeps in-frame clones, though not all of them. Of tens of thousands of clones in the sample, approximately 79% were seen once. Sequenced here: CD4+ or CD8+ T cells sorted from blood, sampled in a trial of the OX40 agonist ivuxolimab. Receptor source: an adult with an advanced solid tumor such as melanoma, head and neck, liver or kidney cancer.

This clone was counted once. The chain combines TRBV4-2 with TRBJ2-4; a weak D match, TRBD2 (5 bases). In germline, CDR1 is LGHNA, CDR2 YNFKEQ. Deletions cut 5 bases from V and 4 bases from J, with 18 bases between. The CDR3 contains 16 residues. The CDR3 DNA reads as TGTGCCAGCAGCTACGAAAGCGGACCCCCTAAAAACATTCAGTACTTC. Residues: CASSYESGPPKNIQYF.

This sequence joins TRBV9 and TRBJ2-4, with D possibly matching TRBD1 (5 bases). The germline CDR1 and CDR2 sequences are SGDLS and YYNGEE. V dropped 3 bases and J dropped 2 bases, with 9 bases sitting between them. There are 14 residues in the CDR3. The CDR3 loop reads CASSAQGSKNIQYF. In DNA form, the CDR3 reads TGTGCCAGCAGCGCTCAGGGCTCCAAAAACATTCAGTACTTC.

This chain links TRBV28 with TRBJ1-4; TRBD1 matches at 10 bases. Per the germline V gene, CDR1 is MDHEN and CDR2 is SYDVKM. Trimming took 5 bases from V and 1 from J; bases not matched to a gene: 7. The CDR3 extends over 17 amino acids. The CDR3 nucleotides read TGTGCCAGCAGTCACCGGGACAGGGGTTTAACTAATGAAAAACTGTTTTTT. Protein: CASSHRDRGLTNEKLFF.

This clone has only a few counts. CDR3 sequence reads: CASSFGGRSGNTIYF. The CDR3 nucleotides are TGTGCCAGCAGCTTTGGCGGGCGCTCTGGAAACACCATATATTTT. The chain links TRBV7-2 to TRBJ1-3; no firm D call. This CDR3 region has 15 residues. Germline CDR1 and CDR2: SGHTA and FQGNSA. Deletions cut 3 bases from V and 0 bases from J, with 9 bases between.

The chain's CDR3 is CASSLVRVSGTSGGPNTGELFF. Written as DNA, the CDR3 is TGTGCCAGCAGCTTAGTTAGGGTCTCCGGGACTAGCGGGGGGCCGAACACCGGGGAGCTGTTTTTT. This sequence joins TRBV7-6 and TRBJ2-2; the match to TRBD2 covers 15 bases. This CDR3 spans 22 amino acids. V lost 1 base, J lost 0 bases, and 12 bases stayed unmatched. Germline lookup yields CDR1 SGHVS and CDR2 FNYEAQ.

The gene calls are TRBV18 and TRBJ1-4, with 8 bases fitting TRBD1. This CDR3 is built from 15 residues. The germline V gene encodes CDR1 KGHSH and CDR2 LQKENI. V dropped 3 bases and J dropped 7; count of bases not matched to a gene: 7. Here the CDR3 DNA reads TGTGCCAGCTCACCCAGGACAGGGCAGGGTGAAAAACTGTTTTTT. This encodes CASSPRTGQGEKLFF.

The chain uses TRBV19 and TRBJ2-5; D ambiguous. The germline V and J ends were trimmed by 4 bases and 5 bases, with 8 bases remaining between them. The V gene's germline CDR1 is LNHDA and CDR2 SQIVND (reference sequence). The CDR3 has 12 residues. The CDR3 region has the DNA TGTGCCAGTAGTAAAAGCGTCGAGACCCAGTACTTC. It yields the protein CASSKSVETQYF.

This chain connects TRBV19 to TRBJ1-5; D might be TRBD1 (5 bases). Germline-derived CDR1 and CDR2 are LNHDA and SQIVND (reference sequence). V was shortened by 2 bases and J by 6 bases, with 11 bases between the two germline ends. This CDR3 region has 14 residues. CDR3 region: CASSISGGVQPQHF. DNA of the CDR3: TGTGCCAGTAGTATATCGGGGGGAGTTCAGCCCCAGCATTTT.

The CDR3 protein is CASNPRTGNTEAFF. The CDR3 DNA reads as TGTGCCAGCAATCCCAGGACGGGGAACACTGAAGCTTTCTTT. J is TRBJ1-1 and V is TRBV6-1; D is ambiguous. This CDR3 has 14 amino acids. Trimming took off 7 bases at V and 1 base at J, with 13 bases between the two ends. Germline V gene sequence: CDR1 MNHNS, CDR2 SASEGT.

The CDR3 coding sequence is TGTGCCAGCAGTCTGGGACTGGTGGGGGTAGAGACCCAGTACTTC. Translating gives CASSLGLVGVETQYF. The chain links TRBV28 to TRBJ2-5, with TRBD2 as a possible D gene (6 bases). CDR1 and CDR2 from the germline V gene are MDHEN and SYDVKM. This CDR3 is 15 amino acids long. V was trimmed by 5 bases and J by 4 bases, leaving 17 bases between them.

This chain connects TRBV7-9 to TRBJ2-3, with TRBD1 matching over 7 bases. Germline CDR1 reads SEHNR; CDR2 reads FQNEAQ (reference sequence). This CDR3 spans 14 amino acids. V shed 5 bases and J 4 bases; nucleotides not matched to a gene: 6. The CDR3 spells CASSMRQGADTQYF. The DNA of the CDR3 is TGTGCCAGCAGCATGAGACAGGGTGCAGATACGCAGTATTTT.

The CDR3 region has the DNA TGTGCCAGCAGCCTCGGACCTTACTACGAGCAGTACTTC. Its translation is CASSLGPYYEQYF. The chain links TRBV7-2 to TRBJ2-7; D is undetermined. CDR1 SGHTA and CDR2 FQGNSA come from the germline V gene. Trimming shortened V by 5 bases and J by 3 bases, and 11 bases separated the two germline ends. This CDR3 contains 13 residues.

The J gene is TRBJ1-5, the V gene TRBV19, with D possibly matching TRBD1 (5 bases). This CDR3 comprises 17 residues. Trimming shortened V by 3 bases and J by 1 base, and 16 bases separated the two germline ends. Germline loops: CDR1 LNHDA, CDR2 SQIVND (reference sequence). The CDR3 region is CASSIYAWGFSNQPQHF. The CDR3 DNA reads TGTGCCAGTAGTATCTATGCGTGGGGGTTCAGCAATCAGCCCCAGCATTTT.

The V gene is TRBV6-5, the J gene TRBJ1-2; D may be TRBD1 (5 bases). This CDR3 comprises 13 residues. The V end lost 4 bases, the J end lost 1 base, and 7 bases lay between the germline ends. Germline V gene sequence: CDR1 MNHEY, CDR2 SVGAGI. CDR3 protein: CASSWDVNYGYTF. The DNA of the CDR3 is TGTGCCAGCAGTTGGGACGTTAACTATGGCTACACCTTC.

This clone was recorded a few times. CDR3 DNA sequence: TGTGCCAGCAGTCCTCCCCCCGGCCACGAGCAGTACGTC. This encodes CASSPPPGHEQYV. This chain links TRBV28 with TRBJ2-7, with D hard to call. This CDR3 has 13 amino acids. Trimming stripped 5 bases from V and 5 bases from J, with 13 bases between. Germline V gene data show CDR1 as MDHEN and CDR2 as SYDVKM.

The rearrangement links TRBV4-1 to TRBJ1-5; perhaps TRBD1 as D (5 bases). Trimming removed 7 bases at V and 8 bases at J, with 21 bases between. Germline V lookup: CDR1 MGHRA, CDR2 YSYEKL. The CDR3 length is 15 residues. CDR3 sequence: CASTFNRDPGKPQHF. The CDR3 bases are TGCGCCAGCACCTTTAACCGGGACCCCGGGAAGCCCCAGCATTTT.

The chain combines TRBV5-4 with TRBJ2-1; D unresolved. This CDR3 is 12 amino acids long. V was cut by 0 bases and J by 7 bases, with 5 bases left in between. The V gene's germline CDR1 is SGHNT and CDR2 YYREEE (reference sequence). CDR3 residues: CASSLDLNEQFF. CDR3 in DNA: TGTGCCAGCAGCTTGGACCTAAATGAGCAGTTCTTC.

The chain joins TRBV28 to TRBJ1-2, with 10 bases that match TRBD1. The CDR3 sequence is 13 residues long. V gave up 6 bases and J gave up 7 bases; unmatched junction bases: 5. The germline V gene encodes CDR1 MDHEN and CDR2 SYDVKM. The CDR3: CASRRQGAVGYTF. Written as DNA, the CDR3 is TGTGCCAGCAGACGACAGGGGGCGGTTGGCTACACCTTC.

V usage is TRBV19 and J usage is TRBJ2-2; D possibly matches TRBD1 or TRBD2 (5 bases each). CDR1 is LNHDA, CDR2 SQIVND, per germline (reference sequence). The CDR3 extends over 17 amino acids. The V gene lost 3 bases and the J gene lost 0 bases, with 14 bases spanning the gap. The CDR3 DNA reads TGTGCCAGTAGTATGGGATGGGGGTCCCCGAACACCGGGGAGCTGTTTTTT. It codes for CASSMGWGSPNTGELFF.

The CDR3 region is CASSVGGLGTTGELFF. As DNA, the CDR3 is TGTGCCAGCAGCGTTGGGGGCCTAGGCACAACCGGGGAGCTGTTTTTT. V and J are TRBV9 and TRBJ2-2; maybe TRBD1 (6 bases). Germline V gene data show CDR1 as SGDLS and CDR2 as YYNGEE. The CDR3 has 16 residues. V was pared by 2 bases and J by 5 bases, with 16 bases between.

The gene calls are TRBV11-1 and TRBJ1-1; D gene uncertain. The V end was cut by 5 bases, the J end by 4 bases, with 14 bases between. CDR1 and CDR2 from the germline V gene are SGHAT and FQDESV (reference sequence). The CDR3 totals 14 residues. DNA of the CDR3: TGTGCCAGCAGCCCCGGGAAATCGAGCACTGAAGCTTTCTTT. Translating it yields CASSPGKSSTEAFF.

This chain links TRBV6-4 with TRBJ2-7; 7 bases match TRBD2. The CDR3 consists of 16 residues. V lost 4 bases to trimming and J lost 0 bases; unmatched junction nucleotides: 9. CDR1 and CDR2 from the germline V gene are MRHNA and SNTAGT. The CDR3 DNA is TGTGCCAGCAGTGGGTCCGAGTGGGGGGGCTCCTACGAGCAGTACGTC. This gives the protein CASSGSEWGGSYEQYV.

CDR3 amino acids: CASSAEQGPSGNTIYF. CDR3 coding DNA: TGTGCCAGCAGCGCCGAACAGGGTCCCTCTGGAAACACCATATATTTT. The V call is TRBV7-8, the J call TRBJ1-3; possible D gene TRBD1, 6 bases. The CDR3 has 16 residues. Germline CDR1 SGHVS, CDR2 FQNEAQ. The germline V and J ends were trimmed by 5 bases and 0 bases, with 14 bases remaining between them.

This clone was recorded a few times. V is TRBV6-6 and J is TRBJ2-7; TRBD2 might be the D (5 bases). Germline V lookup: CDR1 MNHNY, CDR2 SVGAGI (reference sequence). The ends were cut back, 6 bases at V and 3 bases at J, with 12 bases in the middle. The CDR3 runs 13 residues. The CDR3 bases are TGTGCCAGCAGGCGGACGGGGAACTACGAGCAGTACTTC. This gives the protein CASRRTGNYEQYF.

The rearrangement links TRBV2 to TRBJ2-7; D call uncertain. The CDR3 totals 12 residues. The V end was cut by 5 bases, the J end by 1 base, with 6 bases between. Looked up from germline, CDR1 is SNHLY and CDR2 is FYNNEI. The CDR3 spells CASSFGSYEQYV. CDR3 DNA sequence: TGTGCCAGCAGTTTTGGGTCCTACGAGCAGTACGTC.